Presented here are 31 T cell receptor beta chains from one specimen sequenced in a study of T cells in women clearing cervical HPV infection. Method: immunoSEQ multiplex PCR; TCRdb's copy keeps in-frame clones and lacks some. Its table records tens of thousands of clones. The sequencing input was blood buffy coat. The receptors stem from a woman aged 18 to 75 with a cervical HPV16 infection that either progressed to CIN3+ or cleared (not recorded which).

Worth noting for this clone: The read is 3 residues too short to cover the CDR3 end, so that end is filled in from the germline J gene. The chain couples TRBV7-6 to TRBJ2-7; D not certain. Germline CDR1 and CDR2: SGHVS and FNYEAQ. CDR3 length: 12 amino acids. V was cut by 5 bases and J by 5 bases, with 10 bases left in between. CDR3 protein: CASSHIEDEQYF. The sequenced part of the CDR3 DNA is TGTGCCAGCAGCCATATAGAAGACGAG.

As to this clone: The read stops 3 residues short of the end of the CDR3; the missing end is completed from the germline J gene. The J gene is TRBJ1-3, the V gene TRBV7-8, with 7 bases matching TRBD1. The CDR3 sequence is 15 residues long. J lost 1 base, V lost 5 bases, and 5 bases had no gene match. CDR1 is SGHVS and CDR2 is FQNEAQ in the germline V gene. The CDR3 sequence is CASSTLQGSGNTIYF. The sequenced CDR3 bases are TGTGCCAGCAGCACATTACAGGGGTCTGGAAACACC. Together with reference TRBV7-8 and TRBJ1-3, the CDR3 gives the full variable domain: GAGVSQSPRYKVAKRGQDVALRCDPISGHVSLFWYQQALGQGPEFLTYFQNEAQLDKSGLPSDRFFAERPEGSVSTLKIQRTQQEDSAVYLCASSTLQGSGNTIYFGEGSWLTVV.

On this clone: The read halts 3 residues ahead of the CDR3 end, with the missing end drawn from the germline J gene. The chain combines TRBV4-1 with TRBJ2-7, with 7 bases identical to TRBD2. V lost 0 bases to trimming and J lost 3 bases; unmatched junction nucleotides: 8. Germline V gives CDR1 MGHRA, CDR2 YSYEKL. CDR3 length: 16 residues. Partial CDR3 DNA: TGCGCCAGCAGCCAAGAGGGGCTAGCGGCTGGCTACGAG. Translated, it gives CASSQEGLAAGYE. From start to end, the CDR3 is CASSQEGLAAGYEQYF.

As regards this clone: The read gets to within 3 residues of the CDR3 end, and the germline J gene fills in the rest. The J gene is TRBJ2-7, the V gene TRBV20-1; D uncertain. Trimming took 3 bases from V and 0 from J, leaving 12 bases between them. Germline V lookup: CDR1 DFQATT, CDR2 SNEGSKA (reference sequence). The CDR3 sequence is 14 residues long. The CDR3 loop reads CSASPSKGSYEQYF. Incomplete CDR3 DNA: TGCAGTGCTAGTCCCTCGAAGGGCTCCTACGAG.

Worth noting for this clone: The sequence runs out 3 residues before the end of the CDR3; the remainder is reconstructed from the germline J gene. The chain recombines TRBV20-1 with TRBJ2-1, with D possibly matching TRBD2 (6 bases). Trimming left V 0 bases short and J 0 bases short, with 12 bases between. CDR1 and CDR2 from the germline V gene are DFQATT and SNEGSKA (reference sequence). This CDR3 comprises 16 residues. Incomplete CDR3 DNA: TGCAGTGCTAGAGATCGGGTCGGGGGCTCCTACAATGAG. This translates into CSARDRVGGSYNE. The full CDR3 reads CSARDRVGGSYNEQFF.

As concerns this clone: The CDR3 is cut off 3 residues early in the read; its end comes from the germline J gene. This rearrangement joins TRBV9 to TRBJ2-3; 8 bases map to TRBD2. The J segment lost 0 bases and the V segment lost 3 bases, leaving 3 bases of the junction unmatched. Germline-derived CDR1 and CDR2 are SGDLS and YYNGEE. The CDR3 contains 15 residues. The sequenced part of the CDR3 DNA is TGTGCCAGCAGCGCGACTAGCGCCAGCACAGATACG. The encoded protein is CASSATSASTDT. The CDR3 reads in full as CASSATSASTDTQYF.

Turning to this clone: With the read ending 3 residues before the CDR3 end, the germline J gene is used to fill in that end. The chain couples TRBV5-4 to TRBJ1-2; D is undetermined. The germline gives CDR1 SGHNT, CDR2 YYREEE (reference sequence). The CDR3 extends over 12 amino acids. Trimming removed 2 bases at V and 4 bases at J, with 6 bases between. The CDR3 here is CASSFEVYGYTF. The CDR3 bases that were read are TGTGCCAGCAGCTTTGAGGTCTATGGC.

On this clone: The CDR3 end falls 3 residues outside the read, so it is completed with the germline J gene. V gene TRBV19 combines with J gene TRBJ2-5; TRBD1 matches at 8 bases. The J segment lost 4 bases and the V segment lost 2 bases, leaving 9 bases of the junction unmatched. From germline, CDR1 is LNHDA and CDR2 SQIVND (reference sequence). The CDR3 covers 16 residues. This chain's CDR3 is CASSIFATGVRETQYF. The CDR3 bases that were read are TGTGCCAGTAGTATATTTGCGACAGGGGTGAGAGAGACC.

Note on this clone: With the read ending 3 residues before the CDR3 end, the germline J gene is used to fill in that end. The V call is TRBV20-1, the J call TRBJ2-7, with 10 bases that match TRBD2. The germline gives CDR1 DFQATT, CDR2 SNEGSKA (reference sequence). V dropped 3 bases and J dropped 3; count of bases not matched to a gene: 8. This CDR3 has 15 amino acids. CDR3 DNA, as far as it was read: TGCAGTGCTAGGGAACTAGCGGGGAAGATCTACGAG. It codes for CSARELAGKIYE. The CDR3 as a whole reads CSARELAGKIYEQYF.

Worth noting for this clone: The read ends 3 residues before the CDR3 terminus; that terminus is restored from the germline J gene. The chain links TRBV2 to TRBJ2-1; 11 nucleotides align to TRBD2. CDR3 length equals 18 residues. Germline CDR1 is SNHLY and CDR2 is FYNNEI. Trimming took 7 bases from V and 0 from J; bases not matched to a gene: 11. CDR3 sequence reads: CASIGTSGGPSSYNEQFF. CDR3 DNA, as far as it was read: TGTGCCAGCATCGGAACTAGCGGGGGCCCTAGCTCCTACAATGAG.

As to this clone: The CDR3 end falls 3 residues outside the read, so it is completed with the germline J gene. The V gene is TRBV7-3, the J gene TRBJ2-1; a weak D match, TRBD1 (5 bases). The CDR3 is made up of 13 amino acids. Trimming left V 4 bases short and J 7 bases short, with 11 bases between. The germline V gene has CDR1 SGHTA and CDR2 FQGTGA. The CDR3: CASSSSPGNEQFF. The sequenced CDR3 bases are TGTGCCAGCAGCTCGTCCCCAGGGAATGAG.

On this clone: Read coverage stops 3 residues before the CDR3 terminus; the germline J gene supplies the remainder. The chain links TRBV5-4 to TRBJ2-3; a weak D match, TRBD2 (5 bases). The CDR3 length is 15 residues. Looked up from germline, CDR1 is SGHNT and CDR2 is YYREEE (reference sequence). V lost 3 bases, J lost 0 bases, and 11 bases lay in between. This CDR3 reads CASSSGRGSTDTQYF. The DNA read from the CDR3 is TGTGCCAGCAGCTCCGGACGGGGAAGCACAGATACG.

Details on this clone: The read gets to within 3 residues of the CDR3 end, and the germline J gene fills in the rest. The chain joins TRBV30 to TRBJ2-2, with D uncertain. Germline CDR1 is GTSNPN and CDR2 is SVGIG (reference sequence). CDR3 size: 13 residues. The CDR3 protein is CAWHSLMDSPLFF. The part of the CDR3 DNA that was read is TGTGCCTGGCACAGTCTAATGGATTCACCG.

Details on this clone: The read is 3 residues too short to cover the CDR3 end, so that end is filled in from the germline J gene. The chain is built from TRBV20-1 and TRBJ2-1, with 10 bases aligning to TRBD2. The CDR3 extends over 14 amino acids. V lost 5 bases and J lost 6; bases outside the gene matches: 7. Germline assignment: CDR1 DFQATT and CDR2 SNEGSKA (reference sequence). CDR3 DNA (partial): TGCAGTGCTTGGGGACTAGCGTCTTTCAATGAG. This encodes CSAWGLASFNE. Given in full, the CDR3 is CSAWGLASFNEQFF.

About this clone itself: The read ends 3 residues shy of where the CDR3 ends; the end is completed using the germline J gene. The rearrangement joins TRBV6-1 to TRBJ1-2; weak D call: TRBD1 (5 bases). The CDR3 is made up of 15 amino acids. CDR1 is MNHNS, CDR2 SASEGT, per germline. The covered CDR3 bases are TGTGCCAGCAGTGGTGAGGGGCGGGACTACAATGAC. It encodes CASSGEGRDYND. The CDR3 as a whole reads CASSGEGRDYNDYTF.

Details on this clone: The read terminates 3 residues before the CDR3 end, so the remaining end is supplied by the germline J gene. The chain employs TRBV5-4 and TRBJ1-6; D call uncertain. Germline V lookup: CDR1 SGHNT, CDR2 YYREEE (reference sequence). The CDR3 loop spans 12 amino acids. V was pared by 4 bases and J by 8 bases, with 7 bases between. The part of the CDR3 DNA that was read is TGTGCCAGCAGCAGGGTGGATTCACCC. Protein product: CASSRVDSP. The full CDR3 sequence reads CASSRVDSPLHF.

A remark on this clone: The read finishes 3 residues shy of the CDR3 end, and the germline J gene is used to complete it. The rearrangement joins TRBV19 to TRBJ1-4, with D uncertain. Germline CDR1 is LNHDA and CDR2 is SQIVND (reference sequence). V lost 5 bases to trimming and J lost 8 bases, with 9 bases between them. This CDR3 contains 12 residues. CDR3 DNA, as far as it was read: TGTGCCAGTAGTCCGATCGGGGAAAAA. Translated: CASSPIGEK. The CDR3 in full is CASSPIGEKLFF.

On this clone itself: The read terminates 3 residues ahead of where the CDR3 ends, so the germline J gene completes it. The chain recombines TRBV20-1 with TRBJ1-2; 7 nucleotides line up with TRBD1. The length of the CDR3 is 17 residues. V shed 0 bases and J 5 bases; nucleotides not matched to a gene: 15. Germline V gives CDR1 DFQATT, CDR2 SNEGSKA (reference sequence). Partial CDR3 DNA: TGCAGTGCTAGAGATCTAAGGGCAACAGGGGTTCGGTATGGC. Translation: CSARDLRATGVRYG. The entire CDR3 protein is CSARDLRATGVRYGYTF.

Regarding this clone: The observed sequence ends 3 residues before the CDR3 terminus, with the missing tail filled in from the germline J gene. This chain connects TRBV7-9 to TRBJ1-5, with D tentatively TRBD1 (5 bases). The V gene's germline CDR1 is SEHNR and CDR2 FQNEAQ (reference sequence). The CDR3 has 13 amino acids. Trimming pared 5 bases from V and 7 bases from J, leaving 12 bases between. CDR3 in amino acids: CASSLRVGQPQHF. Incomplete CDR3 DNA: TGTGCCAGCAGCCTCAGGGTGGGACAGCCC.

To note about this clone: Sequencing ends 3 residues short of the CDR3 end; the germline J gene provides the rest. This chain uses TRBV5-1 with TRBJ2-6, with TRBD2 as a possible D gene (5 bases). This CDR3 region has 15 residues. The V end was cut by 4 bases, the J end by 3 bases, with 11 bases between. Looked up from germline, CDR1 is SGHRS and CDR2 is YFSETQ. This CDR3 reads CASSPRGSGANVLTF. The CDR3 bases that were read are TGCGCCAGCAGCCCCCGGGGAAGTGGGGCCAACGTC. Supplemented by reference TRBV5-1 and TRBJ2-6, the full variable domain reads KAGVTQTPRYLIKTRGQQVTLSCSPISGHRSVSWYQQTPGQGLQFLFEYFSETQRNKGNFPGRFSGRQFSNSRSEMNVSTLELGDSALYLCASSPRGSGANVLTFGAGSRLTVL.

As regards this clone: The read ends 3 residues before the CDR3 terminus; that terminus is restored from the germline J gene. The chain has TRBV20-1 and TRBJ1-4; D is possibly TRBD1 (6 bases). The germline V and J ends were trimmed by 6 bases and 3 bases, with 11 bases remaining between them. Germline V CDR1 and CDR2: DFQATT, SNEGSKA (reference sequence). The CDR3 totals 13 residues. The CDR3 DNA, read in part, is TGCAGTGCCACGAGGGGGTCTAATGAAAAA. Amino acids: CSATRGSNEK. The CDR3, in full, reads CSATRGSNEKLFF.

Regarding this clone: Compared with germline, one end of the junction differs, possibly owing to a read error. The missing CDR3 end, 3 residues past where the read stops, is filled in from the germline J gene. The chain is built from TRBV4-2 and TRBJ2-5, with 8 positions matching TRBD2. This CDR3 comprises 17 residues. CDR1 is LGHNA, CDR2 YNFKEQ, per germline. The CDR3 DNA, read in part, is TGCGCCAGCAGCCAAGGGATTAGCGGGGACCCACAAGAGACC. Encoded protein: CASSQGISGDPQET. From start to end, the CDR3 is CASSQGISGDPQETQYF.

The CDR3 is CASSESTMGIQYF. The CDR3 DNA, read in part, is TGCGCCAGCAGTGAGTCGACTATGGGCATT. The chain uses TRBV10-2 and TRBJ2-4; possible D gene TRBD2, 5 bases. The read finishes 3 residues shy of the CDR3 end, and the germline J gene is used to complete it. Trimming took off 0 bases at V and 9 bases at J, with 9 bases between the two ends. This CDR3 spans 13 amino acids. In germline, CDR1 is WSHSY, CDR2 SAAADI.

With regard to this clone: The CDR3 end falls 3 residues outside the read, so it is completed with the germline J gene. V is TRBV5-1 and J is TRBJ2-1, with TRBD2 matching 11 bases. After removal of 2 bases from V and 4 bases from J, the junction contained 11 bases not matched to a gene. The CDR3 contains 18 residues. Germline CDR1 SGHRS, CDR2 YFSETQ. The part of the CDR3 DNA that was read is TGCGCCAGCAGCTTCCCTGCTAGCGGGAGGACCTCATACAATGAG. Encoded protein: CASSFPASGRTSYNE. Given in full, the CDR3 is CASSFPASGRTSYNEQFF. Together with reference TRBV5-1 and TRBJ2-1, the CDR3 gives the full variable domain: KAGVTQTPRYLIKTRGQQVTLSCSPISGHRSVSWYQQTPGQGLQFLFEYFSETQRNKGNFPGRFSGRQFSNSRSEMNVSTLELGDSALYLCASSFPASGRTSYNEQFFGPGTRLTVL.

Partial CDR3 DNA: TGCGCCAGCAGCCTACAGGACACTTCGGGC. It codes for CASSLQDTSG. The CDR3 reads in full as CASSLQDTSGYTF. The chain couples TRBV5-1 to TRBJ1-2; TRBD1 is a possible D gene (5 bases). Coverage ceases 3 residues before the CDR3 finishes, and the germline J gene fills in the end. CDR1 and CDR2 from the germline V gene are SGHRS and YFSETQ. The CDR3 covers 13 residues.

The CDR3 here is CFSSWGRAYEQYF. CDR3 bases read: TGTTTCAGCAGCTGGGGGCGAGCCTACGAG. The chain is built from TRBV7-9 and TRBJ2-7; perhaps TRBD1 as D (6 bases). The CDR3 is cut off 3 residues early in the read; its end comes from the germline J gene. The germline V gene encodes CDR1 SEHNR and CDR2 FQNEAQ (reference sequence). This CDR3 spans 13 amino acids.

CDR3 region: CAWSPVSTEAFF. Incomplete CDR3 DNA: TGTGCCTGGAGCCCGGTAAGCACTGAA. This chain links TRBV30 with TRBJ1-1; D is uncertain. The CDR3 end is not reached by the read, which stops 3 residues before it; the germline J gene fills it in. V lost 3 bases and J 4 bases, leaving 9 bases between the germline ends. Per the germline V gene, CDR1 is GTSNPN and CDR2 is SVGIG (reference sequence). The CDR3 is made up of 12 amino acids.

Partial CDR3 DNA: TGCAGTGCTACCAGACTAGCGGGAGTTGGCTACAATGAG. It is translated as CSATRLAGVGYNE. The entire CDR3 is CSATRLAGVGYNEQFF. The rearrangement uses TRBV20-1 and TRBJ2-1, with TRBD2 matching over 12 bases. The read falls 3 residues short of the CDR3 end, and the missing part is taken from the germline J gene. Per the germline V gene, CDR1 is DFQATT and CDR2 is SNEGSKA (reference sequence). CDR3 size: 16 residues. The ends lost 4 bases at V and 3 bases at J; junction bases unmatched: 7.

A remark on this clone: The read ends 3 residues early relative to the CDR3; the germline J gene fills the gap. The chain carries TRBV4-1 and TRBJ2-2; D is possibly TRBD1 (6 bases). CDR1 and CDR2 from the germline V gene are MGHRA and YSYEKL. This CDR3 contains 15 residues. Trimming pared 0 bases from V and 1 base from J, leaving 6 bases between. CDR3 sequence reads: CASSQEGGNTGELFF. The sequenced CDR3 bases are TGCGCCAGCAGCCAAGAAGGGGGGAACACCGGGGAG.

As regards this clone: The CDR3 goes on 3 residues after the read ends, and that part is filled in from the germline J gene. The chain links TRBV10-2 to TRBJ2-7; 8 nucleotides match TRBD2. Trimming at V came to 4 bases and at J to 2 bases, leaving 4 bases not matched to a gene. The CDR3 has 14 amino acids. The germline gives CDR1 WSHSY, CDR2 SAAADI. The chain's CDR3 is CASSATSATYEQYF. CDR3 DNA (partial): TGCGCCAGCAGTGCGACTAGCGCAACCTACGAG.

Remarks on this clone: The read falls 3 residues short of the CDR3 end, and the missing part is taken from the germline J gene. The genes are TRBV29-1 and TRBJ1-2; D ambiguous. This CDR3 has 13 residues. The ends were cut back, 4 bases at V and 5 bases at J, with 14 bases in the middle. Germline loops: CDR1 SQVTM, CDR2 ANQGSEA. Incomplete CDR3 DNA: TGCAGCGTTGTAATAGAGTCCGGGTATGGC. The encoded protein is CSVVIESGYG. The entire CDR3 protein reads CSVVIESGYGYTF.